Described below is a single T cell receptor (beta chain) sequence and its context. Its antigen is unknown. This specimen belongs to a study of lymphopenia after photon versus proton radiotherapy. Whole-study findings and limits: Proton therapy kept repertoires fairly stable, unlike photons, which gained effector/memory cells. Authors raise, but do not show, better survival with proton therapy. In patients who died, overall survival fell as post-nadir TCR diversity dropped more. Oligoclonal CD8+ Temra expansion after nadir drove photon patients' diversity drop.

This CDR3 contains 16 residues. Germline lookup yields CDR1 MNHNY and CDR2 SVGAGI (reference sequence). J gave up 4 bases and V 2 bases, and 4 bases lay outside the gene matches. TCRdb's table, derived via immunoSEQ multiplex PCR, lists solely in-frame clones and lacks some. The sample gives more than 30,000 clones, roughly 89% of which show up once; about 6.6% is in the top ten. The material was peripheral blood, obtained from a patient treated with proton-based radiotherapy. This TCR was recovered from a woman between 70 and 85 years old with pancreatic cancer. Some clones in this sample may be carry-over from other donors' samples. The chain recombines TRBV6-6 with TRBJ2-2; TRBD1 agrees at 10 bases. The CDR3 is CASSYPRDRGTGELFF. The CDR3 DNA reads TGTGCCAGCAGTTACCCGAGGGACAGGGGCACCGGGGAGCTGTTTTTT.